This entry describes one T cell receptor beta chain. Its antigen is not known. Germline is not matched at one junction end, which may reflect a read error. This sample is part of a study of T cell repertoires in cytomegalovirus infection. Background on the study: CMV epitopes, recently identified HLA-C-restricted and well-studied HLA-B-restricted, were used. Public signatures in TCR beta pointed to CMV infection and matching HLA type. Whole-study findings and limits: HLA-C-restricted TCR beta clonotypes specific for CMV led the ex vivo response. Totalled public TCR beta family frequency picked out people who carried CMV plus the relevant HLA.

This CDR3 has 14 amino acids. The germline CDR1 and CDR2 sequences are LNHDA and SQIVND (reference sequence). MiXCR, run by TCRdb on the reads, gives a single entry per CDR3 protein. In the table there are approximately 990,000 distinct CDR3 sequences, roughly 30% of which are singletons. The chain joins TRBV19 to TRBJ1-5; unclear D gene. The receptor's source is a human donor in good health (CMV status not recorded). Some clones in this sample may be carry-over from other donors' samples. Sequenced material: cultured CD8+ T cells from PBMCs, taken from culture after CMV antigen stimulation. This CDR3 reads CASMAGKSNQPQHF. The CDR3 DNA follows: TGTGCCAGTATGGCGGGAAAGTCTAATCAGCCCCAACATTTT.